A single sample gave rise to the 29 T cell receptor beta chains below, sequenced in a study of blood T cell repertoires in COVID-19 (dated by TCRdb to 2018 to 2020). Preparation of the library involved the immunoSEQ multiplex PCR assay. TCRdb retrieved this table from immuneACCESS and kept in-frame rearrangements only. Not all clones are present; in checked studies, unresolved V genes account for under half, and no reason is known for the remainder. Within this sample are approximately 50,000 clones, with about 79% of them counted one time only. Of the sample, 11% falls within the top ten clones. Sample: peripheral blood. The receptors stem from an elderly man with COVID-19, enrolled during active disease.

This clone was observed a single time. The genes are TRBV30 and TRBJ2-1; D is perhaps TRBD2 (7 bases). Germline V gene sequence: CDR1 GTSNPN, CDR2 SVGIG (reference sequence). This CDR3 is 14 amino acids long. V dropped 2 bases and J dropped 8 bases, with 16 bases sitting between them. CDR3 DNA: TGTGCCTGGAGTAGCTGGGAGGGGGACCATGAGCAGTTCTTC. The encoded protein is CAWSSWEGDHEQFF.

This clone has only a few counts. The chain uses TRBV18 and TRBJ1-5; 11 bases match TRBD1. Germline CDR1 KGHSH, CDR2 LQKENI. J gave up 8 bases and V 5 bases, and 5 bases lay outside the gene matches. The CDR3 has 14 residues. CDR3 in amino acids: CASSGQGAGEPQHF. The DNA for the CDR3 is TGTGCCAGCTCAGGACAGGGGGCAGGTGAGCCCCAGCATTTT. The variable domain in full, with the rest retrieved from reference TRBV18 and TRBJ1-5, is NAGVMQNPRHLVRRRGQEARLRCSPMKGHSHVYWYRQLPEEGLKFMVYLQKENIIDESGMPKERFSAEFPKEGPSILRIQQVVRGDSAAYFCASSGQGAGEPQHFGDGTRLSIL.

The chain joins TRBV9 to TRBJ2-1; 7 bases line up with TRBD2. V gave up 0 bases and J gave up 2 bases; unmatched junction bases: 5. The CDR3 is 16 amino acids. Germline V CDR1 and CDR2: SGDLS, YYNGEE. CDR3 coding DNA: TGTGCCAGCAGCGTAGGAGGGAGGGATCCCTACAATGAGCAGTTCTTC. Its protein is CASSVGGRDPYNEQFF.

This chain joins TRBV29-1 and TRBJ2-1; D is uncertain. The CDR3 sequence is 14 residues long. V was clipped by 6 bases and J by 5 bases, with 17 bases between them. CDR1 and CDR2 (germline): SQVTM, ANQGSEA. The CDR3 sequence: CSVAPGGAHNEQFF. The CDR3 nucleotides read TGCAGCGTGGCCCCCGGTGGAGCTCACAATGAGCAGTTCTTC.

V gene TRBV7-6 combines with J gene TRBJ2-7, with D perhaps TRBD2 (7 bases). V lost 2 bases and J 4 bases, leaving 18 bases between the germline ends. CDR1 is SGHVS, CDR2 FNYEAQ, per germline. The CDR3 contains 16 residues. The CDR3 nucleotides are TGTGCCAGCAGCTTACGCGGGGGCCCCCAAGTATACGAGCAGTACTTC. Translation: CASSLRGGPQVYEQYF.

This clone has a single count. The chain couples TRBV18 to TRBJ2-7; 10 bases are shared with TRBD1. V dropped 6 bases and J dropped 5; count of bases not matched to a gene: 7. The CDR3 contains 14 residues. The germline V gene encodes CDR1 KGHSH and CDR2 LQKENI. CDR3 sequence (DNA): TGTGCCAGCTCCTCCGGGGGACAGGGGAACGAGCAGTACTTC. This sequence encodes CASSSGGQGNEQYF.

The V call is TRBV11-3, the J call TRBJ2-2, with a possible D match to TRBD2 (5 bases). This CDR3 is built from 16 residues. Germline values: CDR1 SGHNT, CDR2 YENEEA. V lost 4 bases to trimming and J lost 3 bases, with 15 bases between them. The CDR3 sequence is CASSSRRTSDTGELFF. The CDR3 DNA reads as TGTGCCAGCAGCTCTCGACGGACTTCAGACACCGGGGAGCTGTTTTTT.

The rearrangement links TRBV7-9 to TRBJ1-1; no clear D gene. Trimming took off 3 bases at V and 0 bases at J, with 11 bases between the two ends. CDR3 length: 15 residues. CDR1 is SEHNR, CDR2 FQNEAQ, per germline (reference sequence). In DNA form, the CDR3 reads TGTGCCAGCAGCTTTAGTACGGGTATGAACACTGAAGCTTTCTTT. Its protein product is CASSFSTGMNTEAFF.

This clone was found once. V and J are TRBV5-1 and TRBJ1-4; 8 nucleotides match TRBD1. The germline V gene has CDR1 SGHRS and CDR2 YFSETQ. The length of the CDR3 is 13 residues. Trimming removed 8 bases from V and 5 bases from J; junction bases left unmatched: 5. CDR3 residues: CASARQGNEKLFF. CDR3 DNA sequence: TGCGCCAGTGCCCGACAGGGGAATGAAAAACTGTTTTTT.

This chain links TRBV19 with TRBJ2-2, with D possibly being TRBD2 (6 bases). The V end was cut by 10 bases, the J end by 0 bases, with 15 bases between. The CDR3 covers 15 residues. The germline gives CDR1 LNHDA, CDR2 SQIVND (reference sequence). In nucleotides, the CDR3 is TGTGCCACGAGTTTAATAGCGGCGAACACCGGGGAGCTGTTTTTT. Translated, it gives CATSLIAANTGELFF.

The chain joins TRBV6-6 to TRBJ2-5; perhaps TRBD1 as D (7 bases). The CDR3 runs to 12 residues. V was clipped by 0 bases and J by 10 bases, with 9 bases between them. Per the germline V gene, CDR1 is MNHNY and CDR2 is SVGAGI (reference sequence). DNA of the CDR3: TGTGCCAGCAGTTACTCCAGGGGGGACCAGTACTTC. It codes for CASSYSRGDQYF.

This clone was picked up a small number of times. V gene TRBV7-2 combines with J gene TRBJ2-1, with D perhaps matching TRBD1 (6 bases). Looked up from germline, CDR1 is SGHTA and CDR2 is FQGNSA. The CDR3 has 12 amino acids. V was clipped by 5 bases and J by 9 bases, with 11 bases between them. CDR3 protein: CASSTRGSEQFF. CDR3 sequence (DNA): TGTGCCAGCAGCACCAGGGGCAGTGAGCAGTTCTTC.

The chain carries TRBV18 and TRBJ1-2; TRBD1 matches at 10 bases. The CDR3 covers 18 residues. Germline CDR1 is KGHSH and CDR2 is LQKENI. V gave up 0 bases and J gave up 7 bases; unmatched junction bases: 14. This chain's CDR3 is CASSPPGQGPGYRLGYTF. DNA for the CDR3: TGTGCCAGCTCACCACCGGGACAGGGGCCAGGGTATCGTCTTGGCTACACCTTC.

J is TRBJ1-2 and V is TRBV29-1, with D tentatively TRBD1 (6 bases). From germline, CDR1 is SQVTM and CDR2 ANQGSEA. The CDR3 sequence is 14 residues long. This CDR3 is CRATNQGIDYGYTF. The CDR3 DNA is TGCAGGGCAACTAATCAGGGGATTGACTATGGCTACACCTTC.

The chain is built from TRBV18 and TRBJ2-5; weak D call: TRBD1 (6 bases). The CDR3 has 16 amino acids. Germline V gene sequence: CDR1 KGHSH, CDR2 LQKENI. The V and J ends lost 0 bases and 4 bases respectively, with 15 bases between them. The DNA of the CDR3 is TGTGCCAGCTCACCACCGCTAGGGGGTAACGGAGAGACCCAGTACTTC. Translating gives CASSPPLGGNGETQYF.

The chain couples TRBV6-5 to TRBJ2-5; no clear D gene. The germline V gene has CDR1 MNHEY and CDR2 SVGAGI. Trimming left V 0 bases short and J 2 bases short, with 7 bases between. The CDR3 is 14 amino acids. The CDR3 nucleotides are TGTGCCAGCAGTTACTCCCAGATTCAAGAGACCCAGTACTTC. This translates into CASSYSQIQETQYF.

Only one count was recorded for this clone. The chain couples TRBV12-3 or TRBV12-4 to TRBJ1-3, with no clear D. V lost 6 bases, J lost 0 bases, and 6 bases lay in between. The CDR3 contains 13 residues. CDR3 DNA: TGTGCCAGCAGCTTTAACTCTGGAAACACCATATATTTT. It yields the protein CASSFNSGNTIYF.

The V call is TRBV18, the J call TRBJ1-1; 10 nucleotides align to TRBD1. The CDR3 runs to 14 residues. V was pared by 1 base and J by 8 bases, with 4 bases of the junction left unmatched. Looked up from germline, CDR1 is KGHSH and CDR2 is LQKENI. The CDR3 DNA sequence: TGTGCCAGCTCACCACGGAGACAGGGGGCAGAAGCTTTCTTT. Its protein is CASSPRRQGAEAFF.

This rearrangement joins TRBV30 to TRBJ2-5; perhaps TRBD1 as D (5 bases). From germline, CDR1 is GTSNPN and CDR2 SVGIG (reference sequence). The CDR3 extends over 12 amino acids. Trimming pared 5 bases from V and 2 bases from J, leaving 9 bases between. The CDR3 coding sequence is TGTGCCTGGGACACAGGTCAAGAGACCCAGTACTTC. It translates to CAWDTGQETQYF.

V gene TRBV11-2 combines with J gene TRBJ1-1, with TRBD1 identical over 7 bases. The ends lost 1 base at V and 0 bases at J; junction bases unmatched: 2. The CDR3 is 15 amino acids. Germline CDR1 and CDR2: SGHAT and FQNNGV. The CDR3 spells CASSLAGQLNTEAFF. CDR3 nucleotide sequence: TGTGCCAGCAGCTTAGCGGGACAGCTGAACACTGAAGCTTTCTTT.

The genes are TRBV15 and TRBJ2-1, with TRBD2 matching over 8 bases. The CDR3 has 14 amino acids. Germline lookup yields CDR1 LNHNV and CDR2 YYDKDF (reference sequence). V trimming: 1 base; J trimming: 7 bases; junction bases outside the gene matches: 3. CDR3 residues: CATSRVTSANEQFF. In nucleotides, the CDR3 is TGTGCCACCAGCAGAGTGACTAGCGCGAATGAGCAGTTCTTC. Based on the CDR3 plus reference TRBV15 and TRBJ2-1, the full variable domain is DAMVIQNPRYQVTQFGKPVTLSCSQTLNHNVMYWYQQKSSQAPKLLFHYYDKDFNNEADTPDNFQSRRPNTSFCFLDIRSPGLGDTAMYLCATSRVTSANEQFFGPGTRLTVL.

This clone was seen a handful of times. This chain links TRBV7-9 with TRBJ1-2; D is unresolved. Trimming removed 2 bases at V and 0 bases at J, with 10 bases between. The CDR3 contains 15 residues. Germline V gene sequence: CDR1 SEHNR, CDR2 FQNEAQ (reference sequence). The CDR3 nucleotides are TGTGCCAGCAGCTTAAAGGCAGGCACTAACTATGGCTACACCTTC. It yields the protein CASSLKAGTNYGYTF.

J is TRBJ2-6 and V is TRBV10-2, with D possibly being TRBD2 (6 bases). V was shortened by 9 bases and J by 0 bases, with 12 bases between the two germline ends. The germline CDR1 and CDR2 sequences are WSHSY and SAAADI. The CDR3 is 15 amino acids. CDR3: CASLLGGSGANVLTF. The DNA of the CDR3 is TGCGCCAGTCTTCTGGGGGGCTCTGGGGCCAACGTCCTGACTTTC.

The chain has TRBV18 and TRBJ2-1, with 8 bases that match TRBD2. There are 15 residues in the CDR3. Trimming removed 3 bases from V and 7 bases from J; junction bases left unmatched: 8. Looked up from germline, CDR1 is KGHSH and CDR2 is LQKENI. CDR3 DNA: TGTGCCAGCTCACCCTCAGCGGGAGACCTGAATGAGCAGTTCTTC. This sequence encodes CASSPSAGDLNEQFF.

With respect to this clone: Other nucleotide sequences in the sample specify the same CDR3. The chain uses TRBV5-1 and TRBJ2-1; perhaps TRBD2 as D (6 bases). The CDR3 spans 14 residues. V lost 4 bases and J lost 4, with 12 bases in between. Per the germline V gene, CDR1 is SGHRS and CDR2 is YFSETQ. The CDR3 reads CASSLGGLYNEQFF. CDR3 bases: TGCGCCAGCAGCCTGGGAGGACTTTACAATGAGCAGTTCTTC.

J is TRBJ1-1 and V is TRBV6-1; 8 bases match TRBD1. V dropped 7 bases and J dropped 1; count of bases not matched to a gene: 5. The CDR3 is made up of 14 amino acids. The germline CDR1 and CDR2 sequences are MNHNS and SASEGT. The CDR3 DNA is TGTGCCAGCACTCAGGGGGCGCCGAACACTGAAGCTTTCTTT. Its translation: CASTQGAPNTEAFF.

This chain links TRBV7-2 with TRBJ1-1, with 7 positions matching TRBD1. V lost 5 bases, J lost 4 bases, and 10 bases stayed unmatched. Germline V lookup: CDR1 SGHTA, CDR2 FQGNSA. The CDR3 consists of 15 residues. The CDR3 reads CASSNPQGGRTEAFF. For the CDR3, the DNA is TGTGCCAGCAGCAATCCCCAGGGGGGCCGCACTGAAGCTTTCTTT. The entire variable domain, with the rest obtained from reference TRBV7-2 and TRBJ1-1, is as follows: GAGVSQSPSNKVTEKGKDVELRCDPISGHTALYWYRQSLGQGLEFLIYFQGNSAPDKSGLPSDRFSAERTGGSVSTLTIQRTQQEDSAVYLCASSNPQGGRTEAFFGQGTRLTVV.

The gene calls are TRBV5-4 and TRBJ2-4; 7 nucleotides align to TRBD1. CDR3 size: 16 residues. Trimming at V came to 5 bases and at J to 2 bases, leaving 10 bases not matched to a gene. Germline V gene lookup returns CDR1 SGHNT and CDR2 YYREEE (reference sequence). The CDR3 DNA sequence: TGTGCCAGCAGTTCCCCGCTACAGGGGACCAAAAACATTCAGTACTTC. It specifies CASSSPLQGTKNIQYF.

This clone turned up a few times. The rearrangement joins TRBV6-5 to TRBJ1-2, with D possibly TRBD1 on 6 matching bases. This CDR3 is 13 amino acids long. CDR1 MNHEY and CDR2 SVGAGI come from the germline V gene. V shed 4 bases and J shed 14 bases, with 20 bases lying between them. The CDR3 DNA sequence: TGTGCCAGCAGTTCAGGACAGAGACGCCGGAAAACCTTC. This codes for CASSSGQRRRKTF.